The sample holds a few counts of the clone carrying this TCR beta chain. The sample comes from a study of T-cell reconstitution after alpha-beta-depleted transplantation in children. The V gene's germline CDR1 is SGHVS and CDR2 FQNEAQ. This CDR3 has 15 residues. V was shortened by 4 bases and J by 1 base, with 12 bases between the two germline ends. Using unique molecular identifiers, the investigators prepared the TCRbeta library. Each CDR3 protein gets one entry after TCRdb re-called the PCR reads with MiXCR. The sample lists 480,000 or so distinct CDR3 sequences; over 9.5% were seen once. The material was PBMCs, obtained before TCRalphabeta/CD19-depleted stem cell transplant. This chain joins TRBV7-8 and TRBJ2-3; possibly TRBD2 for D (5 bases). The sequence was obtained from a child aged 2 to 9 with inherited bone marrow failure, due to receive a stem cell transplant. In DNA, the CDR3 is TGTGCCAGCAGCTCCATCGCGGGTGGCACAGATACGCAGTATTTT. Protein product: CASSSIAGGTDTQYF. Full variable domain (remainder filled in from reference TRBV7-8 and TRBJ2-3): GAGVSQSPRYKVAKRGQDVALRCDPISGHVSLFWYQQALGQGPEFLTYFQNEAQLDKSGLPSDRFFAERPEGSVSTLKIQRTQQEDSAVYLCASSSIAGGTDTQYFGPGTRLTVL.